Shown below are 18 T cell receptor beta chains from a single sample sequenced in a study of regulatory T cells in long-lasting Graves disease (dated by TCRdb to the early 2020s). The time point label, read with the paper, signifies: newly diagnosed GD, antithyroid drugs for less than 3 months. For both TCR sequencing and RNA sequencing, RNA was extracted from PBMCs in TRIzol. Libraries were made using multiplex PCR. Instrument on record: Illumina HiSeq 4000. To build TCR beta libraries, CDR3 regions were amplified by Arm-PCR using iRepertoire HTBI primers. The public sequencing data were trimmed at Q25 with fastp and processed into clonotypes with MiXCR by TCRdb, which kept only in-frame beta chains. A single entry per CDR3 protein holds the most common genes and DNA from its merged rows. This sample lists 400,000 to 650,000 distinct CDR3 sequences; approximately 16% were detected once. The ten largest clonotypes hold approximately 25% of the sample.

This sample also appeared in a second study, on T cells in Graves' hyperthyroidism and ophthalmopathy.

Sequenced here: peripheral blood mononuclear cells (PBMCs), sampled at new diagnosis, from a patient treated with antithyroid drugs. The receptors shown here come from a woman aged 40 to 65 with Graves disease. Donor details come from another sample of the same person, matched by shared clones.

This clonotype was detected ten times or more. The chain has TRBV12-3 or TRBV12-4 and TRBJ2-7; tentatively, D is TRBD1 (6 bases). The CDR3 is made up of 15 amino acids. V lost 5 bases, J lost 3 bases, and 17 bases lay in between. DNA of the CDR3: TGTGCCAGCAGTCTACAAATTGGACAGAGCTACGAGCAGTACTTC. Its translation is CASSLQIGQSYEQYF.

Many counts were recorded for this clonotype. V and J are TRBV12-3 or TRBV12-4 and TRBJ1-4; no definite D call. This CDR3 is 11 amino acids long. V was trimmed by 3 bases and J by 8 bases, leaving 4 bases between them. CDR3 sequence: CASSLSEKLFF. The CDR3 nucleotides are TGTGCCAGCAGTTTGAGCGAAAAACTGTTTTTT.

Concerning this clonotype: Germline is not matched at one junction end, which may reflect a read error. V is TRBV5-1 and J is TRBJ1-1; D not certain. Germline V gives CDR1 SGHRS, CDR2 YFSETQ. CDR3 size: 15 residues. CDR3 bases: TGCGCCAGCAGCTTGGAGGGCTTCATGAACATTGAAGCTTTCTTT. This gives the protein CASSLEGFMNIEAFF.

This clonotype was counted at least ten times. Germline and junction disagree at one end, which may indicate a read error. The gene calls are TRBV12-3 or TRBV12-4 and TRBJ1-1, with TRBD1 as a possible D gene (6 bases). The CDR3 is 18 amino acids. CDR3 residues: CASSLALGRGGKNTEAFF. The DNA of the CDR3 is TGTGCCAGCAGTCTAGCTTTAGGGAGGGGGGGGAAGAACACTGAAGCTTTCTTT.

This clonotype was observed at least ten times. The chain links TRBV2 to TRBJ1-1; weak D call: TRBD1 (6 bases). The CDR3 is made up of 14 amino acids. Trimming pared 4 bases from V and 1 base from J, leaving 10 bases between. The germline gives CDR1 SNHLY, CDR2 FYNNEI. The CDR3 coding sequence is TGTGCCAGCAGTGTTCAGGGGACGAACACTGAAGCTTTCTTT. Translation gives CASSVQGTNTEAFF.

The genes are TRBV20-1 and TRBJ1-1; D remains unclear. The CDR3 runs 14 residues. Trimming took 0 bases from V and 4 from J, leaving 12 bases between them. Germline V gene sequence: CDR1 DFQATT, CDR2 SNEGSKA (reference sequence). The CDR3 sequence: CSARDLGRGTEAFF. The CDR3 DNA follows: TGCAGTGCTAGAGATCTCGGGAGAGGCACTGAAGCTTTCTTT.

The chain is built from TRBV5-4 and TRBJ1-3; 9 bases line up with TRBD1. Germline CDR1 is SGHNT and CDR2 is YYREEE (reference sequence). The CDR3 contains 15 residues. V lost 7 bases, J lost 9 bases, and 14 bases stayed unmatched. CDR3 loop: CASSSSPGQGPTIYF. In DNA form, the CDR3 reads TGTGCCAGCTCCTCCTCACCGGGACAGGGTCCCACCATATATTTT.

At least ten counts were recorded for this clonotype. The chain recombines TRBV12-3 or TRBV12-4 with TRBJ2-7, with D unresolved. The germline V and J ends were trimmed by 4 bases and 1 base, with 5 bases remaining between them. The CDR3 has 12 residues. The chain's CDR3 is CASSYRSYEQYF. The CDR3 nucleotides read TGTGCCAGCAGTTACAGATCCTACGAGCAGTACTTC.

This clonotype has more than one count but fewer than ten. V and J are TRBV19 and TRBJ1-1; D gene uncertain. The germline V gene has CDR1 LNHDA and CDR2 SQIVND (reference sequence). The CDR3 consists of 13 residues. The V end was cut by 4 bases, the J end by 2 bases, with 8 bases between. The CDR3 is CASSTTPNTEAFF. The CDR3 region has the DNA TGTGCCAGTAGTACTACACCTAACACTGAAGCTTTCTTT.

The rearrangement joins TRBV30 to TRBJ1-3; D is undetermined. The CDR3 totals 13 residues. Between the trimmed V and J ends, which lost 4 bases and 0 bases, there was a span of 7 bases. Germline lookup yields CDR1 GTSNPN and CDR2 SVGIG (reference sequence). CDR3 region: CAWTGLSGNTIYF. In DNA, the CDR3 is TGTGCCTGGACAGGCCTCTCTGGAAACACCATATATTTT.

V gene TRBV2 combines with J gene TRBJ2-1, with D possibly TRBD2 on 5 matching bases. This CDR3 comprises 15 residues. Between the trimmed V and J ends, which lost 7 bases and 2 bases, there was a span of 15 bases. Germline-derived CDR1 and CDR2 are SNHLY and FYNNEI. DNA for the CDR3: TGTGCCAGCAAGCGAGGCGGAGGTGCCTACAATGAGCAGTTCTTC. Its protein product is CASKRGGGAYNEQFF.

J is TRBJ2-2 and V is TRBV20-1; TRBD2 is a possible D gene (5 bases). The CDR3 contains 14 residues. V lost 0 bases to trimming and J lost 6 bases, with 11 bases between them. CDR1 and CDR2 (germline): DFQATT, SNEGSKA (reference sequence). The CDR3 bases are TGCAGTGCTAGAGATGAGGGTTTCGCCGGGGAGCTGTTTTTT. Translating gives CSARDEGFAGELFF.

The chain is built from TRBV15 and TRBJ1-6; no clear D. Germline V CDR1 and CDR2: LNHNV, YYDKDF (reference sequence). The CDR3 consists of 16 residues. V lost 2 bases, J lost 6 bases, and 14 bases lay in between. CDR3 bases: TGTGCCACCAGCAGAAAATTAGACACTACTAATTCACCCCTCCACTTT. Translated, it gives CATSRKLDTTNSPLHF. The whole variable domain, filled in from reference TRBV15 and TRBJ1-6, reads DAMVIQNPRYQVTQFGKPVTLSCSQTLNHNVMYWYQQKSSQAPKLLFHYYDKDFNNEADTPDNFQSRRPNTSFCFLDIRSPGLGDTAMYLCATSRKLDTTNSPLHFGNGTRLTVT.

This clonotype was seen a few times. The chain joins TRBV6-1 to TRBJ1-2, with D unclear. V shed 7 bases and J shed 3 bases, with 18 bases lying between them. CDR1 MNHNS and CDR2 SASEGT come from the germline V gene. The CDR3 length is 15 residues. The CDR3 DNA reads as TGTGCCAGCACACCTATTAGGGATTTAGACTATGGCTACACCTTC. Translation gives CASTPIRDLDYGYTF.

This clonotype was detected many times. The CDR3 protein is CASRLAGGWWNEQFF. The CDR3 DNA is TGTGCCAGCAGGCTAGCGGGGGGGTGGTGGAATGAGCAGTTCTTC. The chain recombines TRBV6-1 with TRBJ2-1; TRBD2 matches 12 bases. The trim removed 6 bases at V and 7 bases at J, leaving 7 bases unmatched. This CDR3 is built from 15 residues. CDR1 and CDR2 (germline): MNHNS, SASEGT.

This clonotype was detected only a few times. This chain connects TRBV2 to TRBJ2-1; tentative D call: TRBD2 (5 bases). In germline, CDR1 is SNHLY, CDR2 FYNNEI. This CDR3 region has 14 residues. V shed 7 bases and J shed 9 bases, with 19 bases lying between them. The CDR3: CASTGTWTAGEQFF. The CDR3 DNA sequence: TGTGCCAGCACGGGTACCTGGACCGCGGGTGAGCAGTTCTTC. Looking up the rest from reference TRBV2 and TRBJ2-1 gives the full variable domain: EPEVTQTPSHQVTQMGQEVILRCVPISNHLYFYWYRQILGQKVEFLVSFYNNEISEKSEIFDDQFSVERPDGSNFTLKIRSTKLEDSAMYFCASTGTWTAGEQFFGPGTRLTVL.

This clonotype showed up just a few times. The CDR3 loop is CASRVSGASEQYF. Here the CDR3 DNA reads TGTGCCAGCAGAGTGTCCGGGGCTAGCGAGCAGTACTTC. The rearrangement links TRBV6-1 to TRBJ2-7; D assignment may be TRBD1 or TRBD2 (5 bases each). This CDR3 has 13 residues. Germline V gene data show CDR1 as MNHNS and CDR2 as SASEGT. V was trimmed by 6 bases and J by 6 bases, leaving 15 bases between them.

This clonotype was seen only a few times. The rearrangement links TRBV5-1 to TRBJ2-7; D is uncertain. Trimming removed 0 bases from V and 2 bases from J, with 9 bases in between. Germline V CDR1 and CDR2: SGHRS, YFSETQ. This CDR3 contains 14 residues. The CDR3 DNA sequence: TGCGCCAGCAGCTTGGCACCTCCTGCCTACGAGCAGTACTTC. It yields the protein CASSLAPPAYEQYF.